These T cell receptor beta chains were read from a single sample in a study of blood T cell repertoires in COVID-19. Measured with immunoSEQ multiplex PCR; TCRdb has only the in-frame clones, and not every one. The profile covers roughly 200,000 clones, with approximately 84% appearing a single time and 4% to 6% taken by the ten largest. Material: peripheral blood. All receptors derive from an older woman with active or convalescent COVID-19. CDR3s include the opening cysteine and the closing phenylalanine or tryptophan. A D gene is named only where the DNA matches it firmly. Clone sizes are given selectively: once, few, many, or a class where the clone is expanded.

few,TRBV4-1,TRBD2,TRBJ2-7,CASSQETGTSGIYEQYF,TGCGCCAGCAGCCAAGAAACCGGGACTAGCGGTATCTACGAGCAGTACTTC
few,TRBV28,TRBD1,TRBJ2-7,CASSYLLDRGLHPPYEQYF,TGTGCCAGCAGTTACCTCCTCGACAGGGGCCTACATCCTCCCTACGAGCAGTACTTC
-,TRBV20-1,-,TRBJ1-2,CSASPGSGLPYGYTF,TGCAGTGCGAGTCCCGGTTCAGGGCTCCCCTATGGCTACACCTTC
-,TRBV19,TRBD2,TRBJ2-1,CASSTRLAGGRLDEQFF,TGTGCCAGTAGTACAAGACTAGCGGGAGGGAGGTTGGATGAGCAGTTCTTC
-,TRBV7-9,TRBD1,TRBJ1-3,CASSPGTGGYAGNTIYF,TGTGCCAGCAGCCCCGGGACAGGGGGATACGCTGGAAACACCATATATTTT
-,TRBV6-5,TRBD1,TRBJ2-2,CASRGQGARTGELFF,TGTGCCAGCAGGGGACAGGGGGCGCGGACCGGGGAGCTGTTTTTT
-,TRBV6-5,-,TRBJ1-5,CASREGKAQHF,TGTGCCAGCAGGGAGGGTAAGGCCCAGCATTTT
-,TRBV5-1,-,TRBJ1-1,CASSLQVMNTEAFF,TGCGCCAGCAGTTTACAGGTAATGAACACTGAAGCTTTCTTT
-,TRBV6-5,TRBD1,TRBJ2-1,CASSYSGTGHNEQFF,TGTGCCAGCAGTTACTCCGGGACAGGGCACAATGAGCAGTTCTTC
once,TRBV27,-,TRBJ2-2,CASSFGGNTGELFF,TGTGCCAGCAGTTTCGGCGGAAACACCGGGGAGCTGTTTTTT
-,TRBV7-3,-,TRBJ2-2,CASSNSGDTGELFF,TGTGCCAGCAGCAACTCCGGGGACACCGGGGAGCTGTTTTTT